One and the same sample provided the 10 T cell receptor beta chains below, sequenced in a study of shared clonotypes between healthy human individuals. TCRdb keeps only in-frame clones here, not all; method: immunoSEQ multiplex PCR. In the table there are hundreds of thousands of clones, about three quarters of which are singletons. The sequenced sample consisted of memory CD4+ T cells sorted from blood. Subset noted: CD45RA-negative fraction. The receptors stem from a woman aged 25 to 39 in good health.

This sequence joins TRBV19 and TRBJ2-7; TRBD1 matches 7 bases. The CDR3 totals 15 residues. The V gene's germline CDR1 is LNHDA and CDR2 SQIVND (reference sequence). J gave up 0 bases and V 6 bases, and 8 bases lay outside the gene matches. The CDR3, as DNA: TGTGCCAGTAGCCCTGGGACAGCCTTCTCCTACGAGCAGTACTTC. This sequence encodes CASSPGTAFSYEQYF.

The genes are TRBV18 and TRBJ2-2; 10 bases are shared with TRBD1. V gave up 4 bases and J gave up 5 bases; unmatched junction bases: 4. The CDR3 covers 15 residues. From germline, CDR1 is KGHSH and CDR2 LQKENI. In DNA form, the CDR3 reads TGTGCCAGCTCACTTGGGACAGGGGCGACCGGGGAGCTGTTTTTT. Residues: CASSLGTGATGELFF. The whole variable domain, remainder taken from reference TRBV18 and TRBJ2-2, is NAGVMQNPRHLVRRRGQEARLRCSPMKGHSHVYWYRQLPEEGLKFMVYLQKENIIDESGMPKERFSAEFPKEGPSILRIQQVVRGDSAAYFCASSLGTGATGELFFGEGSRLTVL.

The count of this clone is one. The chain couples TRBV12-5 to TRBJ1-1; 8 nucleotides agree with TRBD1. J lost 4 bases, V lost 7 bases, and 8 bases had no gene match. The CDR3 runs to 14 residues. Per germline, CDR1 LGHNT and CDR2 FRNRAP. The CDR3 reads CASERGQGATEAFF. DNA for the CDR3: TGTGCTAGTGAACGCGGACAGGGTGCCACTGAAGCTTTCTTT.

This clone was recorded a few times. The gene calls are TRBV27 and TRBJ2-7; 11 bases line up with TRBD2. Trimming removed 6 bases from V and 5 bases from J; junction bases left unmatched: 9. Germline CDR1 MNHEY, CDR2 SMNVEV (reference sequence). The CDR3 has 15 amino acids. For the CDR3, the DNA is TGTGCCAGCAGGCTTAGCGGGAGGGCCAAGGACGAGCAGTACTTC. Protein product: CASRLSGRAKDEQYF.

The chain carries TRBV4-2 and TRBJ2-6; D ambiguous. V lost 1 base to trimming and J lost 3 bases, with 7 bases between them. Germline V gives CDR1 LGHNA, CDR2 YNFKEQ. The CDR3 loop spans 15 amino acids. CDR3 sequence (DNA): TGTGCCAGCAGCCAAGTCTCAGATGGGGCCAACGTCCTGACTTTC. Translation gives CASSQVSDGANVLTF.

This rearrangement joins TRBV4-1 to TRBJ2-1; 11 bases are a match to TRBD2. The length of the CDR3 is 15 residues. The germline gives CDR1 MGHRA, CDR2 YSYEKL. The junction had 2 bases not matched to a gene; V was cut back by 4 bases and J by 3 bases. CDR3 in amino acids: CASSRTSGGYNEQFF. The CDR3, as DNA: TGCGCCAGCAGCCGAACTAGCGGGGGCTACAATGAGCAGTTCTTC.

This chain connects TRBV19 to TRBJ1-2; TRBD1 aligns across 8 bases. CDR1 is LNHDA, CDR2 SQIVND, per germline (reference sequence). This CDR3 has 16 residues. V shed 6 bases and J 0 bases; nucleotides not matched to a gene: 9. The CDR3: CASRRDRSPSNYGYTF. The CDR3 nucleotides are TGTGCCAGTAGGCGGGACAGGTCCCCTTCTAACTATGGCTACACCTTC.

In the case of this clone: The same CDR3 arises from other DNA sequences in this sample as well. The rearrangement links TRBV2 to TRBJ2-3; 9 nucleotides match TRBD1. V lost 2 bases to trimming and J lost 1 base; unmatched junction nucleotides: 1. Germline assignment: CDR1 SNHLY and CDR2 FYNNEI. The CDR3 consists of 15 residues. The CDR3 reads CASSERTGGTDTQYF. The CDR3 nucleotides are TGTGCCAGCAGTGAACGGACAGGGGGCACAGATACGCAGTATTTT.

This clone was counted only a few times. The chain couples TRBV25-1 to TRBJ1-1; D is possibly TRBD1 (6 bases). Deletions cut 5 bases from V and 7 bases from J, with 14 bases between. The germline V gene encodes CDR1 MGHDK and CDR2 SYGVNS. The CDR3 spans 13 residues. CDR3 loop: CASSYREEGEAFF. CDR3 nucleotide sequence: TGTGCCAGCAGTTACAGGGAAGAAGGTGAAGCTTTCTTT.

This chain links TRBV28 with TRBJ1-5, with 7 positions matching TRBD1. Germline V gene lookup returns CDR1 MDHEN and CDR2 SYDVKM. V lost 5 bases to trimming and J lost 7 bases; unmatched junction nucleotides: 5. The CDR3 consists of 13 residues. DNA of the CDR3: TGTGCCAGCAGTCCCAGACAGGGACAGCCCCAGCATTTT. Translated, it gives CASSPRQGQPQHF.